A selection of T cell receptor beta chains follows, all from one sample in a study of blood T cell repertoires in COVID-19. The repertoire was sequenced with immunoSEQ multiplex PCR; TCRdb's copy has only in-frame clones and lacks some. This table has around 110,000 clones, about 85% appearing once. Sequenced material: peripheral blood. Every receptor here comes from a man aged 35 to 55 with acute or convalescent COVID-19. CDR3s include the opening cysteine and the closing phenylalanine or tryptophan. The order of the fields is J gene, V gene, clone size, D gene, CDR3 DNA, CDR3 protein. D genes are given only for firm matches. Not all rows give a size; the values are once, few, many and, for expanded clones, a class.

>TRBJ2-2|TRBV30|NA|TRBD1
TGTGCCTGGAGTAGGGGGCACGGCACCGGGGAGCTGTTTTTT
CAWSRGHGTGELFF
>TRBJ2-5|TRBV7-9|NA|TRBD2
TGTGCCAGCAGCCCCTATAGCGGGGGGGTGGAGACCCAGTACTTC
CASSPYSGGVETQYF
>TRBJ2-3|TRBV6-5|once|TRBD2
TGTGCTAGCAGTACCCGGACTAGCGTATATACGCAGTATTTT
CASSTRTSVYTQYF
>TRBJ1-3|TRBV4-3|NA|NA
TGCGCCAGCAGCCAAGTCCTGTGGAGCTCTGGAAACACCATATATTTT
CASSQVLWSSGNTIYF
>TRBJ2-4|TRBV19|NA|TRBD2
TGTGCCAGTAGGCAAGGGAGGGTTGACAAAAACATTCAGTACTTC
CASRQGRVDKNIQYF
>TRBJ2-7|TRBV5-1|NA|TRBD2
TGCGCCAGCAGCTGGACTAGCGGGAGAAGTCCCTACGAGCAGTACTTC
CASSWTSGRSPYEQYF
>TRBJ2-7|TRBV6-5|NA|NA
TGTGCCAGCCGGTTGAGCGAGCAGTACTTC
CASRLSEQYF
>TRBJ1-6|TRBV6-4|once|TRBD1
TGTGCCAGCAGACAGGGGGTCAATTCACCCCTCCACTTT
CASRQGVNSPLHF
>TRBJ2-2|TRBV7-2|once|TRBD2
TGTGCCAGCAGCCTCTGGACGGGGGGGGCAAGCGGCACCGGGGAGCTGTTTTTT
CASSLWTGGASGTGELFF
>TRBJ1-6|TRBV6-5|NA|TRBD1
TGTGCCAGCAGGATCGACAGGGGCGATAATTCACCCCTCCACTTT
CASRIDRGDNSPLHF
>TRBJ2-3|TRBV25-1|NA|TRBD2
TGTGCCAGCAGCCCTAGCGGGGGAACAGATACGCAGTATTTT
CASSPSGGTDTQYF
>TRBJ2-1|TRBV10-2|NA|TRBD2
TGCGCCAGCACCTCTCGTTCGGGAGGGGGGGACAATGAGCAGTTCTTC
CASTSRSGGGDNEQFF
>TRBJ1-2|TRBV29-1|NA|TRBD1
TGCAGCGTTTGGACAGGGAGCAACGCTAACTATGGCTACACCTTC
CSVWTGSNANYGYTF
>TRBJ2-1|TRBV7-3|NA|TRBD2
TGTGCCAGCAGCTCGCTTGGGACTAGCGTCGATGAGCAGTTCTTC
CASSSLGTSVDEQFF
>TRBJ1-3|TRBV18|NA|NA
TGTGCCAGCTCACCCGACGGGAACTCTGGAAACACCATATATTTT
CASSPDGNSGNTIYF
>TRBJ2-5|TRBV5-1|NA|TRBD2
TGCGCCAGCAGCCCCTTCGGGGGGGCGGGGGAACAAGAGACCCAGTACTTC
CASSPFGGAGEQETQYF
>TRBJ2-3|TRBV11-1|NA|TRBD1
TGTGCCAGCAGCGGGACAGGATCCACAGATACGCAGTATTTT
CASSGTGSTDTQYF